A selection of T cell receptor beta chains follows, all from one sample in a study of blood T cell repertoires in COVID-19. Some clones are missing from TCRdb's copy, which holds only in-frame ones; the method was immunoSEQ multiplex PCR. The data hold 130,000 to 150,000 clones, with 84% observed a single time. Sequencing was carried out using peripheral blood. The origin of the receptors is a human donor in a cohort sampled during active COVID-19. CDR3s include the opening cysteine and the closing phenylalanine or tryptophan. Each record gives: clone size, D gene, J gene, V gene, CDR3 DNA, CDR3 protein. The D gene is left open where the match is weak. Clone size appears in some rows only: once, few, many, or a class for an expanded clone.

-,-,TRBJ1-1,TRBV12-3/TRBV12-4,TGTGCCAGCAGCTCCACGGGGGGAGATGAAGCTTTCTTT,CASSSTGGDEAFF
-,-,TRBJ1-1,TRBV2,TGTGCCAGCACCCCGAACGGACAGTCGAACACTGAAGCTTTCTTT,CASTPNGQSNTEAFF
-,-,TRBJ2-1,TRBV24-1,TGTGCCACCAGTGGTCGAACTAGATCGGGCTCCTACAATGAGCAGTTCTTC,CATSGRTRSGSYNEQFF
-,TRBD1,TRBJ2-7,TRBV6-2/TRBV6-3,TGTGCCAGCAGTTACCCCGGGACAGCCAAGCAGTACTTC,CASSYPGTAKQYF
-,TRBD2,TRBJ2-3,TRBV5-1,TGCGCCAGCAGGGAGACCCCGGGACTAGGAAAGGGCACAGATACGCAGTATTTT,CASRETPGLGKGTDTQYF
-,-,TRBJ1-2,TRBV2,TGTGCCAGCAGTGAAGTCCCGGGAGGTCATGGGGGCTACACCTTC,CASSEVPGGHGGYTF
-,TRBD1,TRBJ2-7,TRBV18,TGTGCCAGCTCACGGGACAGGGCCTACGAGCAGTACTTC,CASSRDRAYEQYF
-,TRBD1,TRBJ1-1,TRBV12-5,TGTGCTAGTGGTTTGTGGGACAGCCCGAACACTGAAGCTTTCTTT,CASGLWDSPNTEAFF
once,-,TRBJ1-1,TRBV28,TGTGCCAGCAGTTTGGAACACACAGGCGCCTTGAACACTGAAGCTTTCTTT,CASSLEHTGALNTEAFF
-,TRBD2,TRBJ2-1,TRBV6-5,TGTGCCAGCAGTTACGCGGGGGGCTCCTACAATGAGCAGTTCTTC,CASSYAGGSYNEQFF
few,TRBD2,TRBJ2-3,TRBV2,TGTGCCAGCTTGAGCGGGGGGTGGACAGATACGCAGTATTTT,CASLSGGWTDTQYF